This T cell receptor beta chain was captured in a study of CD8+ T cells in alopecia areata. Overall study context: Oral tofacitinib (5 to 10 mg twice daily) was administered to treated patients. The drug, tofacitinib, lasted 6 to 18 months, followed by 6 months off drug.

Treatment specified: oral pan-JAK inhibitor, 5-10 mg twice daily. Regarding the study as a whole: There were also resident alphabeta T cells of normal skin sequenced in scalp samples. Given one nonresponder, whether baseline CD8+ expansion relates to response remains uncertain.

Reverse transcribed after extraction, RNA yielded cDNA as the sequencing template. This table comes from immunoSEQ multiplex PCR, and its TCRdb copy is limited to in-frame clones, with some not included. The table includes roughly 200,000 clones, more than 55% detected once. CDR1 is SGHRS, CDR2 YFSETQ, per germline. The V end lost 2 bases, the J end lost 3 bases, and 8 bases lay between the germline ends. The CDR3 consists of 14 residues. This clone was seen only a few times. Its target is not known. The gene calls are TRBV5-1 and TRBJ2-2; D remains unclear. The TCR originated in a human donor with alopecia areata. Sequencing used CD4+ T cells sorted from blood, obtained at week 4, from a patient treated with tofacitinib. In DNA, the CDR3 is TGCGCCAGCAGCTTCGAGGCGGACACCGGGGAGCTGTTTTTT. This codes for CASSFEADTGELFF.